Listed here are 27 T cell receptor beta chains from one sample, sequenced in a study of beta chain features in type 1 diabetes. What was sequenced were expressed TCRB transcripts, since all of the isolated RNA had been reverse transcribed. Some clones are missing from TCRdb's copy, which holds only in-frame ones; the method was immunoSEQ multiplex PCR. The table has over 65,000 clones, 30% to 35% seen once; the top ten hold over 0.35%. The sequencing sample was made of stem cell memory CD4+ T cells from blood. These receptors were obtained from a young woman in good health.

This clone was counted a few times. CDR3 DNA: TGCGCCAGCAGCTTGAGGAGCGGGTTGGGCGAGCAGTACTTC. This codes for CASSLRSGLGEQYF. The chain combines TRBV5-1 with TRBJ2-7, with TRBD2 as a possible D gene (6 bases). This CDR3 is 14 amino acids long. The V end lost 1 base, the J end lost 6 bases, and 14 bases lay between the germline ends. The germline V gene has CDR1 SGHRS and CDR2 YFSETQ. The complete variable domain, with remaining parts taken from reference TRBV5-1 and TRBJ2-7, reads KAGVTQTPRYLIKTRGQQVTLSCSPISGHRSVSWYQQTPGQGLQFLFEYFSETQRNKGNFPGRFSGRQFSNSRSEMNVSTLELGDSALYLCASSLRSGLGEQYFGPGTRLTVT.

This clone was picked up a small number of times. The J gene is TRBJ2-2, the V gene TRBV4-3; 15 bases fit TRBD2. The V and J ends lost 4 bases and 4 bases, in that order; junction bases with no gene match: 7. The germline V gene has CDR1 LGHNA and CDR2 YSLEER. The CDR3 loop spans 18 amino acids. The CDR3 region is CASSRGTSGGRSTGELFF. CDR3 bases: TGCGCCAGCAGCCGAGGGACTAGCGGGGGGCGCAGCACCGGGGAGCTGTTTTTT.

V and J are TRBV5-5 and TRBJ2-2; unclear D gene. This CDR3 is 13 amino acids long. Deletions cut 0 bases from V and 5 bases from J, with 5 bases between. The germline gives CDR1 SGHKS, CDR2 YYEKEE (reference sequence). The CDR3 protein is CASSLARTGELFF. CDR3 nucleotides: TGTGCCAGCAGCTTGGCGCGGACCGGGGAGCTGTTTTTT.

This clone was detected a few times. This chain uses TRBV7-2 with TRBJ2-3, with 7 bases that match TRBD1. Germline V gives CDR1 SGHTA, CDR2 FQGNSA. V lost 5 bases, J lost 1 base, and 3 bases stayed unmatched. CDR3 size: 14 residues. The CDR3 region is CASSKGTGTDTQYF. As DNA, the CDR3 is TGTGCCAGCAGCAAAGGGACAGGCACAGATACGCAGTATTTT.

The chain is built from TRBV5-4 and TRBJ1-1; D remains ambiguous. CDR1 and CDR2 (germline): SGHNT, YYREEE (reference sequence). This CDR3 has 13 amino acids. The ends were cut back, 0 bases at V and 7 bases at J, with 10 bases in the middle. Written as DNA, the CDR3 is TGTGCCAGCAGCTTGGGGGGAGGCTTTGAAGCTTTCTTT. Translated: CASSLGGGFEAFF.

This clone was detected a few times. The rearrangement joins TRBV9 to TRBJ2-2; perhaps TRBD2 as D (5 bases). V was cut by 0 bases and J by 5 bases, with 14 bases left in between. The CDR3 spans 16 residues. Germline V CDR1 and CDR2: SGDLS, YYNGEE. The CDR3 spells CASSVGGGGLTGELFF. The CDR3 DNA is TGTGCCAGCAGCGTAGGCGGAGGCGGGTTGACCGGGGAGCTGTTTTTT.

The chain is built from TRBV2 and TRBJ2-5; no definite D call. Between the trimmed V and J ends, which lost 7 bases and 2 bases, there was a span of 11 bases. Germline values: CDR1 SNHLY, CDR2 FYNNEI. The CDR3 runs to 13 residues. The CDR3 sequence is CASNVQRQETQYF. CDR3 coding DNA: TGTGCCAGCAATGTCCAGAGGCAAGAGACCCAGTACTTC.

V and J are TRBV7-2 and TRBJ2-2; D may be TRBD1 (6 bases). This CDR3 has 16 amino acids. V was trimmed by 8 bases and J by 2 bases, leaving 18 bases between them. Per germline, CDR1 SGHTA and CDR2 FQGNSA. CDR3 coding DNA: TGTGCCAGCGAATTACGTAGGGGGTCTAACACCGGGGAGCTGTTTTTT. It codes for CASELRRGSNTGELFF.

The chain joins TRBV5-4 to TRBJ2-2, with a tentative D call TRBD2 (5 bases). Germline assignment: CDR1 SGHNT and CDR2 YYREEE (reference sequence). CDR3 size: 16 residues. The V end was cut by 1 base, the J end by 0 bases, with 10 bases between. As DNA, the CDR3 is TGTGCCAGCAGCTTGTCGGTCGGGACGAACACCGGGGAGCTGTTTTTT. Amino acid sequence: CASSLSVGTNTGELFF.

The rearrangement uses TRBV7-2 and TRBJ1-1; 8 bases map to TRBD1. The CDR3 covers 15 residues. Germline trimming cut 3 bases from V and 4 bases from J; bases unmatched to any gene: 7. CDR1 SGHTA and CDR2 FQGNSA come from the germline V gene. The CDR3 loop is CASSFARGLSTEAFF. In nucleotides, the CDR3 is TGTGCCAGCAGCTTCGCCAGGGGGCTGAGCACTGAAGCTTTCTTT. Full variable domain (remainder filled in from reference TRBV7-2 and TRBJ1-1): GAGVSQSPSNKVTEKGKDVELRCDPISGHTALYWYRQSLGQGLEFLIYFQGNSAPDKSGLPSDRFSAERTGGSVSTLTIQRTQQEDSAVYLCASSFARGLSTEAFFGQGTRLTVV.

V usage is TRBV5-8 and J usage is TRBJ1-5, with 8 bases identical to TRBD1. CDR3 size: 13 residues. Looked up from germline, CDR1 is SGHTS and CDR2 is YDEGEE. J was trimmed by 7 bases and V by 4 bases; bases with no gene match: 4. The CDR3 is CASSQGAVQPQHF. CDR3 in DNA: TGTGCCAGCAGCCAGGGGGCTGTACAGCCCCAGCATTTT.

The CDR3 loop reads CASSLGTGGGATNEKLFF. The CDR3 bases are TGCGCCAGCAGCCTCGGGACAGGTGGAGGTGCAACTAATGAAAAACTGTTTTTT. The chain joins TRBV5-1 to TRBJ1-4, with 8 bases lining up with TRBD1. Germline V gene sequence: CDR1 SGHRS, CDR2 YFSETQ. J was trimmed by 0 bases and V by 4 bases; bases with no gene match: 11. The CDR3 covers 18 residues.

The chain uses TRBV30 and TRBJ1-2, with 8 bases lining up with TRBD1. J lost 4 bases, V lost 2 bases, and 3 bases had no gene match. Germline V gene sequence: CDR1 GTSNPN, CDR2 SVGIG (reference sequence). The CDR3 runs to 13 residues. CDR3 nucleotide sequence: TGTGCCTGGAGTCGTCAGGGGGCCTATGGCTACACCTTC. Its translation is CAWSRQGAYGYTF.

The CDR3 protein is CAWSVGQGSEQYF. The CDR3 DNA is TGTGCCTGGAGTGTCGGACAGGGGAGCGAGCAGTACTTC. The chain uses TRBV30 and TRBJ2-5, with 9 bases fitting TRBD1. The J call may be faulty, since TRBJ2-7 better matches the DNA end. This CDR3 spans 13 amino acids. In germline, CDR1 is GTSNPN, CDR2 SVGIG (reference sequence).

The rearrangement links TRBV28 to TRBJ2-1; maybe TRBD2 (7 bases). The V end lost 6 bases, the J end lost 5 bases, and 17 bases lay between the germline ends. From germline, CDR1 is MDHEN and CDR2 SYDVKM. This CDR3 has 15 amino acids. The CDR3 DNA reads TGTGCCAGCAGCCTCATAGGGGGGGGCCACAATGAGCAGTTCTTC. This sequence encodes CASSLIGGGHNEQFF.

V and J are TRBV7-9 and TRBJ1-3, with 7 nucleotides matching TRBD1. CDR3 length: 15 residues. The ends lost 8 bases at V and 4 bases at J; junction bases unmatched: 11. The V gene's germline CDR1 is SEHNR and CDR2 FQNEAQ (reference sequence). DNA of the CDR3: TGTGCCAGCGGCCGACAGGGAACGCTCGGAAACACCATATATTTT. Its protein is CASGRQGTLGNTIYF.

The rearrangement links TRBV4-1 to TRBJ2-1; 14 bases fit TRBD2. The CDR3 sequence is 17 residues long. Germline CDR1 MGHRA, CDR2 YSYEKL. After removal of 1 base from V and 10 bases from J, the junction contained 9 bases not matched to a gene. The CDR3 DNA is TGCGCCAGCAGCCAAGCGCCGGGACTAGCGGGAGTAGGAGAGCAGTTCTTC. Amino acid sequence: CASSQAPGLAGVGEQFF.

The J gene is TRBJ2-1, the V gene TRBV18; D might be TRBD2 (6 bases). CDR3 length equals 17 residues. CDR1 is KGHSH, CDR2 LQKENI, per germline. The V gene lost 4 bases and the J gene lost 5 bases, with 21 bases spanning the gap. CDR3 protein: CASSLRYDWGGNNEQFF. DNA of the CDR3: TGTGCCAGCTCACTCCGATATGACTGGGGCGGGAACAATGAGCAGTTCTTC.

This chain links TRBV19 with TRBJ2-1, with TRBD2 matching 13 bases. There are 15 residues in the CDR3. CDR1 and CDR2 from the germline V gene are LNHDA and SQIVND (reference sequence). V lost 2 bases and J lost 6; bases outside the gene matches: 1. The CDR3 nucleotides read TGTGCCAGTAGTATAACTAGCGGGAGGGCCAATGAGCAGTTCTTC. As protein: CASSITSGRANEQFF.

The CDR3 DNA reads as TGTGCCAGCAGTGAAGGGGGGGGGTGGAACACTGAAGCTTTCTTT. It encodes CASSEGGGWNTEAFF. The chain combines TRBV25-1 with TRBJ1-1; a possible D gene is TRBD1 (5 bases). The CDR3 consists of 15 residues. The V end was cut by 2 bases, the J end by 1 base, with 11 bases between. The germline gives CDR1 MGHDK, CDR2 SYGVNS.

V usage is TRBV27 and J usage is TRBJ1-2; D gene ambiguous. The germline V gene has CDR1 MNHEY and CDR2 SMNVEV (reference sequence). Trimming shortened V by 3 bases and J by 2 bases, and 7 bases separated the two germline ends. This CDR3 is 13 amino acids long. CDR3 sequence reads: CASSFSVNYGYTF. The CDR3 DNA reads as TGTGCCAGCAGTTTCTCGGTAAACTATGGCTACACCTTC.

The CDR3 coding sequence is TGTGCCAGCAGTACCTTAGCCAACTCCTACGAGCAGTACTTC. Amino acids: CASSTLANSYEQYF. The V and J genes are TRBV28 and TRBJ2-7; D remains unclear. The germline V gene has CDR1 MDHEN and CDR2 SYDVKM. V was cut by 5 bases and J by 0 bases, with 11 bases left in between. This CDR3 contains 14 residues.

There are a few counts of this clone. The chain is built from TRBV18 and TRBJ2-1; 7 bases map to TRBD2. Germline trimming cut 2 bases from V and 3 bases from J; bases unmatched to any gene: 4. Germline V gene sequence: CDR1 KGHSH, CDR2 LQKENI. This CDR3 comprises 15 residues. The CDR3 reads CASSPVAGDYNEQFF. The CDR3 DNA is TGTGCCAGCTCACCAGTAGCGGGCGACTACAATGAGCAGTTCTTC.

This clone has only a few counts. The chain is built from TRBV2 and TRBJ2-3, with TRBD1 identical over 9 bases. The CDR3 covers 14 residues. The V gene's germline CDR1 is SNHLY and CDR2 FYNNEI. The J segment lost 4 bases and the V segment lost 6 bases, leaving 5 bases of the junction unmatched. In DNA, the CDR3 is TGTGCCAGCAGCCAGGACAGGGGTTCAGATACGCAGTATTTT. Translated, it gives CASSQDRGSDTQYF.

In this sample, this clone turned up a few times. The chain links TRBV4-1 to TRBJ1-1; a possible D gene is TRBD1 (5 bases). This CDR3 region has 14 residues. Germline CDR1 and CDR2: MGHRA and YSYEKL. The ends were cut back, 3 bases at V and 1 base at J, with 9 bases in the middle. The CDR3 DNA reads TGCGCCAGCAGCCAGTGGGGGGAGAACACTGAAGCTTTCTTT. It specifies CASSQWGENTEAFF.

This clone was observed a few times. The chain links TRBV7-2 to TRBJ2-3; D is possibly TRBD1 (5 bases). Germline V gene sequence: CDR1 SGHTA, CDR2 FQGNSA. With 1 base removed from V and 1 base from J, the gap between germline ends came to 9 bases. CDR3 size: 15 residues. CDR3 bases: TGTGCCAGCAGCTTAGATTGGGGCCGCACAGATACGCAGTATTTT. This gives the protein CASSLDWGRTDTQYF.

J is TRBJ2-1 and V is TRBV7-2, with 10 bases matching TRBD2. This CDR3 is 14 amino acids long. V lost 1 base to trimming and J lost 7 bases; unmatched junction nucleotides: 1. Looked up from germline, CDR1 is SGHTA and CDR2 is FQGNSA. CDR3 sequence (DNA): TGTGCCAGCAGCTTAGGTAGCGGGGGGAATGAGCAGTTCTTC. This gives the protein CASSLGSGGNEQFF.